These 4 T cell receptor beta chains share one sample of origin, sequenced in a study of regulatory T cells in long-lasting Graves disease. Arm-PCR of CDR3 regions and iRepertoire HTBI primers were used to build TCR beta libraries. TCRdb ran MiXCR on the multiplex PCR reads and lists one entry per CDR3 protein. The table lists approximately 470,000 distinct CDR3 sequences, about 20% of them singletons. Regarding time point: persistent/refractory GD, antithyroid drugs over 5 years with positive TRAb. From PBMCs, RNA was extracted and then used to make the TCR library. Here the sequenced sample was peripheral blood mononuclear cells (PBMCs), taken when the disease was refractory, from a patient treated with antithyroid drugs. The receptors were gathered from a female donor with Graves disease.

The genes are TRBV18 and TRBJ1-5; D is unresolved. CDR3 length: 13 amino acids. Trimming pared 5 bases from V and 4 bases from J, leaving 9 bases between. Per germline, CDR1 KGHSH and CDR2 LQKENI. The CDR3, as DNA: TGTGCCAGCTCAAGGGAGGAAAATCAGCCCCAGCATTTT. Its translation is CASSREENQPQHF.

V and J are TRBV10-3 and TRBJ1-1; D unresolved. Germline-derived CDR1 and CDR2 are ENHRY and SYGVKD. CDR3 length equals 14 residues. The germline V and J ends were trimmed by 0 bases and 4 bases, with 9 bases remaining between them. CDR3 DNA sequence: TGTGCCATCAGTGAGTCGCCCGGGATCACTGAAGCTTTCTTT. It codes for CAISESPGITEAFF.

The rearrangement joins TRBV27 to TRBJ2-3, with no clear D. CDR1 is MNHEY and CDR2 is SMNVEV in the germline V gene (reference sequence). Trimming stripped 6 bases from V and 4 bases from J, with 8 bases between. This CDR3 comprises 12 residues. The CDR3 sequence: CASRRAPDTQYF. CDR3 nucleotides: TGTGCCAGCAGGAGAGCCCCAGATACGCAGTATTTT.

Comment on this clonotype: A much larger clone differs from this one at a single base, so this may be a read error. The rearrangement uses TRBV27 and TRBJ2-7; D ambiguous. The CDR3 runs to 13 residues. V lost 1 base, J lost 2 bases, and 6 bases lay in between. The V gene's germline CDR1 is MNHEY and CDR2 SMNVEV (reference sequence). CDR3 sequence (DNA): TGTGCCAGCAGTTTATTCCCAGCCTACGAGCAGTACTTC. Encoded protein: CASSLFPAYEQYF.